The source of this T cell receptor beta chain is a study of response to subunit inactivated influenza vaccine. This CDR3 spans 16 amino acids. V gave up 2 bases and J gave up 6 bases, with 17 bases separating them. CDR1 is SGHKS, CDR2 YYEKEE, per germline (reference sequence). TCRdb re-analysed the RT-PCR reads in MiXCR, keeping a single row per CDR3 protein. Here the sample spans just under 550,000 distinct CDR3 sequences, 20% to 25% being singletons. This sample also appeared in a second study, on T cells expressing NK-cell markers. From that paper: TCR beta cDNA was made by 5'RACE template switching with UMIs. Sorted CD3+CD56+NKG2C+, CD3+CD56+NKG2C- and CD3+CD56-NKG2C+ T cells supplied TCR beta repertoires.

The chain links TRBV5-5 to TRBJ2-2, with a possible D match to TRBD2 (5 bases). This clonotype originated in a man aged 50 or older who received an inactivated influenza vaccine. The source was CD4+ T cells sorted from PBMCs, collected roughly 12 days after vaccination. The CDR3 loop reads CASSFFLGRESGELFF. In DNA, the CDR3 is TGTGCCAGCAGCTTTTTTTTAGGTCGGGAATCCGGGGAGCTGTTTTTT.